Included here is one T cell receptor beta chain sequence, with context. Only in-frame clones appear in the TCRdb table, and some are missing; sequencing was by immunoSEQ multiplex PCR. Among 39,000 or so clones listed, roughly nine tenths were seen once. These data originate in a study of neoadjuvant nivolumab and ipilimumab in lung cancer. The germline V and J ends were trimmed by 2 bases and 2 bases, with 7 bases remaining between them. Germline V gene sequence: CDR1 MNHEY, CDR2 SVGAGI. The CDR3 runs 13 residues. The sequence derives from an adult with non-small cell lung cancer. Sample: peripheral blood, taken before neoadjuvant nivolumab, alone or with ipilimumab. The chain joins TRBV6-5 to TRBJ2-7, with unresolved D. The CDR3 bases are TGTGCCAGCAGTTACCTCGGCACCTACGAGCAGTACTTC. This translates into CASSYLGTYEQYF.